These T cell receptor beta chains were read from a single sample in a study of blood T cell repertoires in COVID-19. TCRdb's table, derived via immunoSEQ multiplex PCR, lists solely in-frame clones and lacks some. Among about 120,000 clones listed, over 80% were seen once. Sequencing used PBMCs or T cells enriched from blood (not recorded which). Source of these receptors: a woman under 40 who had recovered from COVID-19. Both conserved end residues are part of each CDR3. The D gene is left open where the match is weak. Rows may omit the clone size; those that give it use once, few, many or a size class.

d_call j_call clone_size v_call cdr3_aa cdr3_nt
NA TRBJ1-6 few TRBV6-4 CASSDSGGGSNSPLHF TGTGCCAGCAGTGACTCGGGGGGAGGGAGTAATTCACCCCTCCACTTT
NA TRBJ1-6 NA TRBV7-6 CASSLFPESSYNSPLHF TGTGCCAGCAGCTTATTCCCCGAGAGCTCCTATAATTCACCCCTCCACTTT
NA TRBJ2-7 NA TRBV25-1 CASSVIGGEQYF TGTGCCAGCAGTGTTATCGGAGGGGAGCAGTACTTC
NA TRBJ2-2 NA TRBV27 CASSSTDRPGELFF TGTGCCAGCAGTTCGACAGATAGGCCCGGGGAGCTGTTTTTT
TRBD1 TRBJ1-5 NA TRBV28 CASTDRAGNQPQHF TGTGCCAGCACGGACAGGGCTGGCAATCAGCCCCAGCATTTT
NA TRBJ1-4 once TRBV19 CASSPWGDNEKLFF TGTGCCAGTAGTCCTTGGGGAGATAATGAAAAACTGTTTTTT
NA TRBJ1-1 NA TRBV19 CASSTSGPEAFF TGTGCCAGTAGTACCTCAGGGCCCGAAGCTTTCTTT
TRBD2 TRBJ2-1 once TRBV5-1 CASRSLAGFDEQFF TGCGCCAGCAGAAGTCTAGCGGGTTTCGATGAGCAGTTCTTC
TRBD2 TRBJ2-1 NA TRBV9 CASSGTSGSYNEQFF TGTGCCAGCAGCGGGACTAGCGGTTCGTACAATGAGCAGTTCTTC
TRBD2 TRBJ2-5 NA TRBV27 CASSPTSAQETQYF TGTGCCAGCAGCCCTACTAGCGCCCAAGAGACCCAGTACTTC
TRBD1 TRBJ2-5 NA TRBV5-4 CASSFDRGETQYF TGTGCCAGCAGTTTCGACAGGGGAGAGACCCAGTACTTC
TRBD1 TRBJ1-6 once TRBV30 CAWSRTGVSPLHF TGTGCCTGGAGTCGGACAGGGGTTTCACCCCTCCACTTT
NA TRBJ1-3 NA TRBV30 CAWSGQALSGNTIYF TGTGCCTGGAGTGGGCAGGCGCTCTCTGGAAACACCATATATTTT
TRBD2 TRBJ2-2 NA TRBV5-1 CASSLSTGGHTGELFF TGCGCCAGCAGCTTGAGTACGGGAGGACACACCGGGGAGCTGTTTTTT
NA TRBJ2-7 NA TRBV5-4 CASSLPWVSAEQYF TGTGCCAGCAGCTTGCCCTGGGTCAGCGCCGAGCAGTACTTC
TRBD2 TRBJ2-7 NA TRBV4-1 CASSQAPGLGYEQYF TGCGCCAGCAGCCAAGCCCCGGGACTAGGGTACGAGCAGTACTTC
NA TRBJ2-6 NA TRBV18 CASSPSGSGANVLTF TGTGCCAGCTCTCCGTCGGGCTCTGGGGCCAACGTCCTGACTTTC
NA TRBJ2-1 NA TRBV7-3 CASSLSRLAYNEQFF TGTGCCAGCAGCCTCTCGAGACTAGCCTACAATGAGCAGTTCTTC
TRBD1 TRBJ1-4 NA TRBV6-5 CASRTEGATNEKLFF TGTGCCAGCAGGACGGAGGGGGCTACTAATGAAAAACTGTTTTTT
TRBD2 TRBJ2-7 NA TRBV6-2/TRBV6-3 CASSQDGTKYEQYF TGTGCCAGCAGCCAAGACGGGACTAAATACGAGCAGTACTTC
TRBD1 TRBJ1-5 NA TRBV28 CASSQLDRGLTSQPQHF TGTGCCAGCAGTCAGTTGGACAGGGGTCTAACGAGTCAGCCCCAGCATTTT
NA TRBJ1-5 NA TRBV28 CASRRGISQPQHF TGTGCCAGCAGACGAGGAATTTCCCAGCCCCAGCATTTT
NA TRBJ2-1 few TRBV7-2 CASSLLASSYNEQFF TGTGCCAGCAGCTTATTAGCGAGCTCCTACAATGAGCAGTTCTTC
NA TRBJ1-1 NA TRBV3-1/TRBV3-2 CASSHSSQGAEAFF TGTGCCAGCAGCCATTCGTCGCAGGGCGCTGAAGCTTTCTTT
NA TRBJ2-3 NA TRBV21-1 CASSRGDDNTQYF TGTGCCAGCAGCCGGGGTGATGATAATACGCAGTATTTT
TRBD1 TRBJ2-5 NA TRBV19 CASRDRGLQETQYF TGTGCCAGCCGGGACAGGGGCCTTCAAGAGACCCAGTACTTC
NA TRBJ1-3 NA TRBV11-3 CASSLGQGYTIYF TGTGCCAGCAGCTTGGGGCAGGGGTACACCATATATTTT
NA TRBJ1-2 NA TRBV10-3 CAAKAQGNDGYTF TGTGCCGCTAAAGCTCAGGGGAACGATGGCTACACCTTC
TRBD2 TRBJ2-1 NA TRBV6-2/TRBV6-3 CASSSSGLAPDEQFF TGTGCCAGCAGTTCCTCCGGACTAGCGCCGGATGAGCAGTTCTTC
NA TRBJ2-1 NA TRBV27 CASSLWGSLPEQFF TGTGCCAGCAGTTTATGGGGCAGCCTGCCTGAGCAGTTCTTC
NA TRBJ1-1 NA TRBV30 CAWSLLLGGTEAFF TGTGCCTGGAGTCTCCTTCTGGGAGGCACTGAAGCTTTCTTT
NA TRBJ1-3 NA TRBV30 CAWSVPGVSGNTIYF TGTGCCTGGAGTGTACCCGGGGTCTCTGGAAACACCATATATTTT
NA TRBJ2-6 NA TRBV14 CASSRKGDSSGANVLTF TGTGCCAGCAGCCGAAAGGGGGATTCCTCTGGGGCCAACGTCCTGACTTTC
NA TRBJ2-7 NA TRBV6-5 CASCFRAAANEQYF TGTGCCAGCTGTTTTCGAGCGGCGGCCAACGAGCAGTACTTC
TRBD1 TRBJ2-1 NA TRBV27 CASSGDREILYNEQFF TGTGCCAGCAGTGGGGACAGGGAAATTTTATACAATGAGCAGTTCTTC
NA TRBJ2-1 NA TRBV11-2 CASSYFLGGASEQFF TGTGCCAGCAGCTACTTCTTGGGAGGCGCAAGTGAGCAGTTCTTC
NA TRBJ1-6 many TRBV30 CAWSAQGLNSPLHF TGTGCCTGGAGTGCCCAGGGGCTAAATTCACCCCTCCACTTT
NA TRBJ1-6 NA TRBV18 CASSPPSSYNSPLHF TGTGCCAGCTCACCGCCCAGCTCCTATAATTCACCCCTCCACTTT
TRBD1 TRBJ1-2 NA TRBV29-1 CSVGEGQASNYGYTF TGCAGCGTTGGGGAGGGACAGGCGTCGAACTATGGCTACACCTTC
TRBD1 TRBJ2-3 NA TRBV5-1 CASSLGQGADTQYF TGCGCCAGCAGCTTGGGACAGGGGGCAGATACGCAGTATTTT
TRBD1 TRBJ1-1 NA TRBV30 CAGTGANTEAFF TGTGCCGGGACAGGGGCGAACACTGAAGCTTTCTTT
NA TRBJ1-1 once TRBV4-2 CASSQPGTGLGRAFF TGTGCCAGCAGCCAGCCGGGAACAGGGCTCGGACGAGCTTTCTTT
NA TRBJ1-2 NA TRBV7-9 CASSLGKNTKTNYGYTF TGTGCCAGCAGCTTAGGCAAAAACACCAAAACTAACTATGGCTACACCTTC
TRBD2 TRBJ2-3 NA TRBV11-3 CASSSGTSGSADTQYF TGTGCCAGCAGCTCCGGGACTAGCGGGAGCGCAGATACGCAGTATTTT
TRBD1 TRBJ2-6 NA TRBV7-3 CASSLTGGAGANVLTF TGTGCCAGCAGCTTAACAGGGGGCGCTGGGGCCAACGTCCTGACTTTC
TRBD2 TRBJ2-7 NA TRBV7-2 CATSSGLAGGHEQYF TGTGCCACATCGTCGGGACTAGCGGGAGGGCACGAGCAGTACTTC
NA TRBJ2-7 NA TRBV19 CASSIHGSGYEQYF TGTGCCAGTAGTATCCATGGGAGCGGCTACGAGCAGTACTTC
TRBD1 TRBJ1-5 NA TRBV5-6 CASSPGTGGDGQPQHF TGTGCCAGCAGCCCCGGGACAGGGGGTGACGGTCAGCCCCAGCATTTT
NA TRBJ1-1 few TRBV6-5 CASSYIGNTEAFF TGTGCCAGCAGTTACATCGGGAACACTGAAGCTTTCTTT
TRBD2 TRBJ2-3 NA TRBV5-1 CASSSAQTSGSTDTQYF TGCGCCAGCAGTTCGGCCCAAACTAGCGGGAGCACAGATACGCAGTATTTT
TRBD2 TRBJ2-5 few TRBV15 CATSSASGGSETQYF TGTGCCACCAGCAGCGCTAGCGGGGGATCGGAGACCCAGTACTTC
TRBD1 TRBJ2-1 NA TRBV7-9 CASSPRTGNNEQFF TGTGCCAGCAGCCCGCGGACAGGGAACAATGAGCAGTTCTTC
TRBD1 TRBJ1-5 NA TRBV5-5 CASSLDRGRQPQHF TGTGCCAGCAGCTTGGACAGGGGACGGCAGCCCCAGCATTTT
NA TRBJ2-5 NA TRBV29-1 CSVPDYSNGETQYF TGCAGCGTACCGGACTACTCAAATGGGGAGACCCAGTACTTC